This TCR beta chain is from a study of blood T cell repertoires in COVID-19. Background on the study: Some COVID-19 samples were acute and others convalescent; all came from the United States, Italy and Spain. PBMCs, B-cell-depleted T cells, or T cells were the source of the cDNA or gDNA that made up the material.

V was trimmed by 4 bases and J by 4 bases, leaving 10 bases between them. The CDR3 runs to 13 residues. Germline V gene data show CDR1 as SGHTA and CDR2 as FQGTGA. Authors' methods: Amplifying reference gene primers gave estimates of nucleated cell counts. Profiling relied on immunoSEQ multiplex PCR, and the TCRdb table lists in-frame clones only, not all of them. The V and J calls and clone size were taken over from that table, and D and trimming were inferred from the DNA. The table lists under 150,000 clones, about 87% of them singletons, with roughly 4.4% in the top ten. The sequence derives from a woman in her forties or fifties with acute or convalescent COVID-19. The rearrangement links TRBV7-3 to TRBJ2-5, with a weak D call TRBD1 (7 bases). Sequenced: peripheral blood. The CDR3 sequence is CASSSQGGETQYF. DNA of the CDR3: TGTGCCAGCAGCTCCCAGGGGGGAGAGACCCAGTACTTC.